The 13 T cell receptor beta chains given below trace back to one sample, sequenced in a study of T-cell memory formation after mild COVID-19. TCRdb re-derived calls from the 5' RACE reads in MiXCR, one entry per CDR3 protein. The top ten hold 21% of the sample, which has some 300,000 distinct CDR3 sequences, just under 20% seen once. Sequencing used PBMCs or a T cell subset sorted from them (not recorded which). The receptors were gathered from a man aged 18 to 35 who had mild COVID-19 (a few samples of this study predate the infection). Cell type and time point are not known.

The J gene is TRBJ2-7, the V gene TRBV7-2, with 9 nucleotides matching TRBD1. CDR1 SGHTA and CDR2 FQGNSA come from the germline V gene. There are 15 residues in the CDR3. The V gene end was trimmed by 5 bases and the J gene end by 4 bases; junction bases not matched to a gene: 9. The chain's CDR3 is CASSQRQGGVYEQYF. Written as DNA, the CDR3 is TGTGCCAGCAGCCAGCGACAGGGGGGTGTGTACGAGCAGTACTTC.

The J gene is TRBJ2-3, the V gene TRBV4-1, with 8 bases fitting TRBD2. The length of the CDR3 is 15 residues. Germline V CDR1 and CDR2: MGHRA, YSYEKL. Trimming cost V 4 bases and J 0 bases; bases outside gene matches: 3. CDR3 region: CASSRSGGSTDTQYF. CDR3 in DNA: TGCGCCAGCAGCCGGTCGGGGGGGAGCACAGATACGCAGTATTTT.

The sample holds one count of this clonotype. The gene calls are TRBV13 and TRBJ1-5, with D hard to call. Germline V gene lookup returns CDR1 PRHDT and CDR2 FYEKMQ (reference sequence). Trimming cost V 3 bases and J 3 bases, with 9 bases left between them. CDR3 length: 14 amino acids. The CDR3 loop reads CASSLGKNNQPQHF. The CDR3 DNA sequence: TGTGCCAGCAGCTTGGGGAAGAACAATCAGCCCCAGCATTTT.

This clonotype was found a few times. The CDR3 coding sequence is TGCGCCAGCAGCTCGGACAGGGGGCTAGATACGCAGTATTTT. Translated: CASSSDRGLDTQYF. V gene TRBV5-1 combines with J gene TRBJ2-3, with 11 bases identical to TRBD1. Germline trimming cut 3 bases from V and 5 bases from J; bases unmatched to any gene: 2. This CDR3 has 14 amino acids. Germline V gives CDR1 SGHRS, CDR2 YFSETQ.

The V and J genes are TRBV5-5 and TRBJ1-5, with 12 nucleotides matching TRBD1. J was trimmed by 11 bases and V by 4 bases; bases with no gene match: 10. CDR3 length: 15 residues. Germline V CDR1 and CDR2: SGHKS, YYEKEE (reference sequence). The CDR3 nucleotides are TGTGCCAGCAGCGCCGGGACAGGGGGCGGGGAAGCCCAGCATTTT. Translation: CASSAGTGGGEAQHF.

This clonotype was detected only a few times. V and J are TRBV6-5 and TRBJ2-5; 10 positions agree with TRBD2. Unmatched junction bases numbered 12, after V lost 6 bases and J lost 5 bases. This CDR3 has 16 amino acids. The germline gives CDR1 MNHEY, CDR2 SVGAGI. This CDR3 reads CASSLSGVAGGETQYF. The CDR3 DNA is TGTGCCAGCAGCCTCTCGGGAGTAGCGGGGGGTGAGACCCAGTACTTC.

In its sample, this clonotype was seen a few times. This sequence joins TRBV4-1 and TRBJ2-4; TRBD2 is a possible D gene (6 bases). The CDR3 is 17 amino acids. V dropped 1 base and J dropped 2 bases, with 15 bases sitting between them. The germline gives CDR1 MGHRA, CDR2 YSYEKL. In nucleotides, the CDR3 is TGCGCCAGCAGCCAAGTCGCGGAGGGGAGGTCCAAAAACATTCAGTACTTC. It encodes CASSQVAEGRSKNIQYF.

The table lists this clonotype with a few counts. The gene calls are TRBV5-5 and TRBJ2-2; 7 positions agree with TRBD1. V lost 4 bases and J lost 0; bases outside the gene matches: 3. The CDR3 length is 15 residues. Germline CDR1 is SGHKS and CDR2 is YYEKEE (reference sequence). The CDR3 coding sequence is TGTGCCAGCAGCGACGACAGGGCGAACACCGGGGAGCTGTTTTTT. It translates to CASSDDRANTGELFF.

The chain couples TRBV5-5 to TRBJ2-5; D uncertain. V lost 4 bases, J lost 1 base, and 8 bases lay in between. Germline V gives CDR1 SGHKS, CDR2 YYEKEE (reference sequence). The CDR3 contains 13 residues. The CDR3 bases are TGTGCCAGCAGCGCGCAGGCCCAAGAGACCCAGTACTTC. This gives the protein CASSAQAQETQYF.

This chain uses TRBV5-5 with TRBJ1-6, with 7 bases identical to TRBD1. Trimming at V came to 7 bases and at J to 9 bases, leaving 10 bases not matched to a gene. This CDR3 spans 14 amino acids. Germline V gives CDR1 SGHKS, CDR2 YYEKEE (reference sequence). This CDR3 reads CASSSGTVFSPLHF. The CDR3 DNA reads TGTGCCAGCTCTTCCGGGACAGTCTTTTCACCCCTCCACTTT.

The chain recombines TRBV7-2 with TRBJ2-2; D is perhaps TRBD1 (5 bases). Germline lookup yields CDR1 SGHTA and CDR2 FQGNSA. V was trimmed by 6 bases and J by 6 bases, leaving 14 bases between them. This CDR3 has 14 amino acids. CDR3 sequence (DNA): TGTGCCAGCAGTCGGTCAGGGAAGTCCGGGGAGCTGTTTTTT. Protein product: CASSRSGKSGELFF.

V is TRBV12-3 or TRBV12-4 and J is TRBJ2-7; no clear D gene. V lost 4 bases, J lost 2 bases, and 9 bases lay in between. This CDR3 has 13 residues. CDR3 protein: CASSSRAAYEQYF. The CDR3 DNA follows: TGTGCCAGCAGTTCCCGGGCCGCCTACGAGCAGTACTTC.

This chain joins TRBV7-8 and TRBJ2-2, with 11 nucleotides matching TRBD1. V lost 5 bases, J lost 6 bases, and 5 bases stayed unmatched. The CDR3 runs to 15 residues. Germline CDR1 and CDR2: SGHVS and FQNEAQ. Written as DNA, the CDR3 is TGTGCCAGCAGCCACGGACAGGGGGCCCCCGGGGAGCTGTTTTTT. Its protein product is CASSHGQGAPGELFF. Together with reference TRBV7-8 and TRBJ2-2, the CDR3 gives the full variable domain: GAGVSQSPRYKVAKRGQDVALRCDPISGHVSLFWYQQALGQGPEFLTYFQNEAQLDKSGLPSDRFFAERPEGSVSTLKIQRTQQEDSAVYLCASSHGQGAPGELFFGEGSRLTVL.